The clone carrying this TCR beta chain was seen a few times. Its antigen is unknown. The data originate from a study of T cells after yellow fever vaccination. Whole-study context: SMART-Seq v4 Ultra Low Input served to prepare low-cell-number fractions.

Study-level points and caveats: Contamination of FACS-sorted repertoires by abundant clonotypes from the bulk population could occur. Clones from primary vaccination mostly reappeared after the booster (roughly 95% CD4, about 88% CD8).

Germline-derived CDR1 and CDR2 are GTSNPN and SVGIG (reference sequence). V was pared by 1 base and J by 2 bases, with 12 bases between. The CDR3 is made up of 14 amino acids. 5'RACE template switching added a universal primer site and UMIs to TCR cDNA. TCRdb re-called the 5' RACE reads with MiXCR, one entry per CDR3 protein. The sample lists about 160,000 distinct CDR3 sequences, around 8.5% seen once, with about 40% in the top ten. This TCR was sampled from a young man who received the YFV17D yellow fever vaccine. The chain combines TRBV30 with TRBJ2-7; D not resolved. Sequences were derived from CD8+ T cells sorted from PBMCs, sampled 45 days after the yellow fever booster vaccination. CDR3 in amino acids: CAWSASTPAYEQYF. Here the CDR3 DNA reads TGTGCCTGGAGTGCGTCGACCCCAGCCTACGAGCAGTACTTC.